The 24 T cell receptor beta chains given below trace back to one sample, sequenced in a study of beta chain features in type 1 diabetes (dated by TCRdb to the late 2010s). Receptor libraries were prepared by the immunoSEQ multiplex PCR assay. The High Capacity cDNA Reverse Transcription Kit was used to reverse transcribe all of the isolated RNA, meaning that expressed TCRB transcripts were what got sequenced. TCRdb stores this immuneACCESS table with in-frame sequences only. Part of the clones is absent; in the studies checked, under half of the shortfall reflects unresolved V genes, and no reason is known for the rest. The sample includes over 700,000 clones, with roughly 16% observed a single time. The top ten hold 0.02% to 0.025% of the sample. Sequenced: naive CD4+ T cells from blood. Taken with the paper, the label for cell subset or site translates to: true naive CD4+ T cells. Every receptor here comes from a young woman in good health.

This clone was counted a few times. This rearrangement joins TRBV29-1 to TRBJ2-3, with a tentative D call TRBD2 (6 bases). Germline CDR1 reads SQVTM; CDR2 reads ANQGSEA. There are 13 residues in the CDR3. Trimming pared 7 bases from V and 4 bases from J, leaving 15 bases between. The CDR3 region is CSARDSRADTQYF. In DNA, the CDR3 is TGCAGCGCCCGGGACTCCCGGGCAGATACGCAGTATTTT.

This clone was detected only a few times. The chain couples TRBV5-1 to TRBJ2-3, with TRBD2 matching 7 bases. Germline assignment: CDR1 SGHRS and CDR2 YFSETQ. J gave up 3 bases and V 7 bases, and 8 bases lay outside the gene matches. This CDR3 is built from 14 residues. The CDR3 region has the DNA TGCGCCAGCGCCCGCGGGCGGGAGACAGATACGCAGTATTTT. Translation: CASARGRETDTQYF. The full variable domain, rest sourced from reference TRBV5-1 and TRBJ2-3, is KAGVTQTPRYLIKTRGQQVTLSCSPISGHRSVSWYQQTPGQGLQFLFEYFSETQRNKGNFPGRFSGRQFSNSRSEMNVSTLELGDSALYLCASARGRETDTQYFGPGTRLTVL.

This clone was recorded a few times. This rearrangement joins TRBV11-2 to TRBJ2-1; 7 bases align to TRBD2. J gave up 9 bases and V 5 bases, and 13 bases lay outside the gene matches. CDR1 is SGHAT and CDR2 is FQNNGV in the germline V gene. The length of the CDR3 is 15 residues. CDR3 sequence (DNA): TGTGCCAGCAGCCGCCGGGACTACTTAGTCGGTGAGCAGTTCTTC. Translated: CASSRRDYLVGEQFF.

The chain links TRBV20-1 to TRBJ2-7, with D possibly matching TRBD1 (5 bases). CDR1 and CDR2 from the germline V gene are DFQATT and SNEGSKA (reference sequence). The CDR3 contains 11 residues. V shed 6 bases and J shed 12 bases, with 18 bases lying between them. The CDR3 DNA reads as TGCAGTGCCTTTCGACAGCTCCTTCCGTACTTC. Protein: CSAFRQLLPYF.

This CDR3 is CASSPPRPSGLEKLFF. The CDR3 nucleotides read TGTGCCAGCTCACCTCCTAGACCGTCTGGTCTTGAAAAACTGTTTTTT. The J gene is TRBJ1-4, the V gene TRBV18; D not resolved. The CDR3 has 16 residues. V was cut by 3 bases and J by 7 bases, with 18 bases left in between. The germline V gene has CDR1 KGHSH and CDR2 LQKENI.

The chain combines TRBV28 with TRBJ1-2, with 9 bases lining up with TRBD1. V dropped 5 bases and J dropped 3; count of bases not matched to a gene: 7. The CDR3 is 15 amino acids. Germline lookup yields CDR1 MDHEN and CDR2 SYDVKM. The CDR3 reads CASSPNRGPDYGYTF. CDR3 sequence (DNA): TGTGCCAGCAGTCCAAACAGGGGGCCAGACTATGGCTACACCTTC.

The rearrangement links TRBV9 to TRBJ1-2, with 7 bases matching TRBD1. Germline values: CDR1 SGDLS, CDR2 YYNGEE. With V trimmed by 4 bases and J by 0 bases, 6 bases remained unmatched. This CDR3 is built from 15 residues. CDR3 protein: CASSTQGGANYGYTF. CDR3 DNA sequence: TGTGCCAGCAGCACCCAGGGGGGAGCTAACTATGGCTACACCTTC.

This clone was counted a few times. The V gene is TRBV9, the J gene TRBJ1-5; D uncertain. The germline V gene encodes CDR1 SGDLS and CDR2 YYNGEE. This CDR3 is built from 14 residues. The V and J ends lost 0 bases and 11 bases respectively, with 15 bases between them. CDR3 residues: CASSVEDQGGAQHF. CDR3 nucleotides: TGTGCCAGCAGCGTAGAGGACCAAGGTGGAGCCCAGCATTTT.

The rearrangement joins TRBV6-5 to TRBJ1-5; D not resolved. The V end lost 0 bases, the J end lost 1 base, and 10 bases lay between the germline ends. Germline CDR1 and CDR2: MNHEY and SVGAGI. The length of the CDR3 is 16 residues. This CDR3 is CASSYSQALSNQPQHF. As DNA, the CDR3 is TGTGCCAGCAGTTACTCTCAGGCACTCAGCAATCAGCCCCAGCATTTT.

The rearrangement uses TRBV7-2 and TRBJ2-2, with D possibly being TRBD2 (5 bases). Germline V gene sequence: CDR1 SGHTA, CDR2 FQGNSA. V was trimmed by 5 bases and J by 1 base, leaving 11 bases between them. This CDR3 comprises 15 residues. In DNA form, the CDR3 reads TGTGCCAGCAGCCTTCGGGAACTGAACACCGGGGAGCTGTTTTTT. Translating gives CASSLRELNTGELFF.

This clone was seen a handful of times. The V and J genes are TRBV28 and TRBJ2-3; the D gene is possibly TRBD2 (6 bases). V lost 8 bases and J 2 bases, leaving 14 bases between the germline ends. Germline V gene sequence: CDR1 MDHEN, CDR2 SYDVKM. CDR3 size: 14 residues. The chain's CDR3 is CASAPGGNTDTQYF. The CDR3 nucleotides read TGTGCCAGCGCCCCCGGAGGGAACACAGATACGCAGTATTTT.

This clone was counted only a few times. The chain is built from TRBV10-2 and TRBJ2-4; D might be TRBD2 (6 bases). CDR1 WSHSY and CDR2 SAAADI come from the germline V gene. V lost 4 bases and J 1 base, leaving 11 bases between the germline ends. The CDR3 sequence is 15 residues long. The CDR3 nucleotides are TGCGCCAGCAGTGGCGGGATGACGGCCAAAAACATTCAGTACTTC. Protein product: CASSGGMTAKNIQYF.

The V and J genes are TRBV11-1 and TRBJ2-3; D uncertain. This CDR3 is 12 amino acids long. Germline V gives CDR1 SGHAT, CDR2 FQDESV (reference sequence). V gave up 5 bases and J gave up 4 bases, with 7 bases separating them. CDR3 nucleotides: TGTGCCAGCAGCCGTAGCTCAGATACGCAGTATTTT. Translation: CASSRSSDTQYF.

This clone was found a few times. The CDR3 DNA is TGTGCCAGCAGCTTAAGACGCCAAGATACGCAGTATTTT. Translating it yields CASSLRRQDTQYF. J is TRBJ2-3 and V is TRBV7-3; D not certain. The V gene's germline CDR1 is SGHTA and CDR2 FQGTGA. This CDR3 comprises 13 residues. V was shortened by 1 base and J by 5 bases, with 7 bases between the two germline ends.

The chain couples TRBV6-5 to TRBJ2-7; perhaps TRBD1 as D (6 bases). CDR1 is MNHEY, CDR2 SVGAGI, per germline. The CDR3 spans 15 residues. V lost 5 bases to trimming and J lost 2 bases, with 16 bases between them. The CDR3 coding sequence is TGTGCCAGCAGTCCCCCGGGCAGGGGAACCTACGAGCAGTACTTC. Protein product: CASSPPGRGTYEQYF.

The chain couples TRBV4-3 to TRBJ2-7, with D tentatively TRBD1 (6 bases). The V gene's germline CDR1 is LGHNA and CDR2 YSLEER. The CDR3 consists of 15 residues. V was pared by 2 bases and J by 4 bases, with 15 bases between. CDR3 loop: CASSQSGLGGYEQYF. The CDR3 region has the DNA TGCGCCAGCAGCCAATCGGGCCTAGGGGGATACGAGCAGTACTTC.

This clone occurred a few times. The chain combines TRBV2 with TRBJ2-7, with 7 bases identical to TRBD1. The CDR3 sequence is 14 residues long. With 6 bases clipped from V and 2 bases from J, the junction kept 7 bases outside the gene matches. Germline values: CDR1 SNHLY, CDR2 FYNNEI. CDR3 sequence (DNA): TGTGCCAGCAGCTTTCGACAGGGTGCCTACGAGCAGTACTTC. It is translated as CASSFRQGAYEQYF.

This clone was seen more than once but under ten times. This rearrangement joins TRBV29-1 to TRBJ2-3, with a tentative D call TRBD1 (5 bases). The V end was cut by 0 bases, the J end by 2 bases, with 12 bases between. The CDR3 has 15 amino acids. Germline CDR1 SQVTM, CDR2 ANQGSEA. The CDR3 DNA reads TGCAGCGTTGAAGATGGGGCGGTGCCCACAGATACGCAGTATTTT. This translates into CSVEDGAVPTDTQYF.

This clone has only one observation. V gene TRBV6-6 combines with J gene TRBJ2-2; 8 positions agree with TRBD1. The V gene end was trimmed by 5 bases and the J gene end by 4 bases; junction bases not matched to a gene: 3. The CDR3 spans 14 residues. Germline loops: CDR1 MNHNY, CDR2 SVGAGI (reference sequence). The CDR3 sequence: CASSTGGRTGELFF. The CDR3 region has the DNA TGTGCCAGCAGTACAGGGGGGCGCACCGGGGAGCTGTTTTTT.

The genes are TRBV11-2 and TRBJ2-5; 9 bases line up with TRBD2. J gave up 5 bases and V 0 bases, and 13 bases lay outside the gene matches. Germline CDR1 is SGHAT and CDR2 is FQNNGV. The CDR3 totals 18 residues. Here the CDR3 reads CASSLDGTREGRRETQYF. The CDR3 DNA follows: TGTGCCAGCAGCTTAGATGGTACGCGGGAGGGCCGTCGGGAGACCCAGTACTTC.

Only a few counts were recorded for this clone. V usage is TRBV11-2 and J usage is TRBJ2-3, with 7 bases matching TRBD2. CDR3 length: 15 amino acids. CDR1 is SGHAT, CDR2 FQNNGV, per germline. V was pared by 4 bases and J by 0 bases, with 4 bases of the junction left unmatched. The DNA of the CDR3 is TGTGCCAGCAGCTACGGACTAGTAAGCACAGATACGCAGTATTTT. Its translation is CASSYGLVSTDTQYF.

This clone turned up a few times. The chain is built from TRBV15 and TRBJ2-2; D ambiguous. This CDR3 region has 16 residues. The V end lost 1 base, the J end lost 4 bases, and 13 bases lay between the germline ends. CDR1 is LNHNV and CDR2 is YYDKDF in the germline V gene (reference sequence). CDR3 loop: CATSRALGFRTGELFF. CDR3 nucleotides: TGTGCCACCAGCAGAGCATTGGGGTTCCGCACCGGGGAGCTGTTTTTT.

The rearrangement uses TRBV7-2 and TRBJ1-4, with D possibly TRBD1 on 6 matching bases. V dropped 2 bases and J dropped 8 bases, with 12 bases sitting between them. There are 14 residues in the CDR3. Germline loops: CDR1 SGHTA, CDR2 FQGNSA. The CDR3 loop reads CASSLSRGREKLFF. CDR3 in DNA: TGTGCCAGCAGCTTAAGCAGGGGTCGGGAAAAACTGTTTTTT.

This clone was observed a few times. The chain is built from TRBV19 and TRBJ2-1; possible D gene TRBD2, 5 bases. The CDR3 runs 15 residues. Germline assignment: CDR1 LNHDA and CDR2 SQIVND (reference sequence). Deletions cut 2 bases from V and 3 bases from J, with 11 bases between. CDR3: CASSISPGGYNEQFF. Written as DNA, the CDR3 is TGTGCCAGTAGTATATCTCCTGGAGGCTACAATGAGCAGTTCTTC.